The entry that follows covers one TCR beta chain sequence. The antigen is unknown. The assay was immunoSEQ multiplex PCR, and TCRdb's table has in-frame clones only and misses some. The table has about 2.3 million clones, under 95% seen once. This specimen belongs to a study of shared clonotypes between healthy human individuals. Notes on the study in general: What naive subsets generally showed was a larger estimated richness than memory subsets showed. Some naive CD4 clonotypes, around 5%, turned up in common across several donors.

CDR1 is SGHDT, CDR2 YYEEEE, per germline. This CDR3 spans 15 amino acids. V gave up 2 bases and J gave up 4 bases, with 15 bases separating them. The sequence derives from a man younger than 35 in good health. Some clones in this sample may be carry-over from other donors' samples. The rearrangement uses TRBV5-6 and TRBJ1-1; D is ambiguous. The sample was naive CD4+ T cells from PBMCs. Specified subset: CD45RA+ positively selected. CDR3 DNA sequence: TGTGCCAGCAGCTTTAACCCTCTTTGGGGCACTGAAGCTTTCTTT. It codes for CASSFNPLWGTEAFF.